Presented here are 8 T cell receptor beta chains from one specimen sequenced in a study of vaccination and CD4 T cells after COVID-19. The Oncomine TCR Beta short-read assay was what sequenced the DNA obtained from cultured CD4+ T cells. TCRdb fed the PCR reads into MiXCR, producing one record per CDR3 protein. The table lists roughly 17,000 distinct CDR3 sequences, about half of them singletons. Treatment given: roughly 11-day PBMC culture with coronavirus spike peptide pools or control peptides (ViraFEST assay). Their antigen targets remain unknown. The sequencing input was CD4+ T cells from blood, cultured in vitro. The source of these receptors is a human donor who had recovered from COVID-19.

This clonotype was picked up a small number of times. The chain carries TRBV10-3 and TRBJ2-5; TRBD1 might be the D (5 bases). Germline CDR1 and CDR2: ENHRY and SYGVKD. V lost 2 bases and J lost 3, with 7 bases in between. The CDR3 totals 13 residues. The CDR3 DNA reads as TGTGCCATCAGTGAGCAACAGGAAGAGACCCAGTACTTC. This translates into CAISEQQEETQYF.

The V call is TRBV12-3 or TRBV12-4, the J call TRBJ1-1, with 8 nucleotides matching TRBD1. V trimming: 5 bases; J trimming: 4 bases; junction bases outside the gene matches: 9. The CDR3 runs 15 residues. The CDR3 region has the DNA TGTGCCAGCAGTCCAGGACAGGGAATCGCCACTGAAGCTTTCTTT. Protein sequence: CASSPGQGIATEAFF.

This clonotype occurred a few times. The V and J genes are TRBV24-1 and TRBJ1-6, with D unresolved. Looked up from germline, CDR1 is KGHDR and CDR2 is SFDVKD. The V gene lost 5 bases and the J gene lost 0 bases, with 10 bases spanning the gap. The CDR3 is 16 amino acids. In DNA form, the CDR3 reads TGTGCCACCAGTGTCCATAGGAGCTCCTATAATTCACCCCTCCACTTT. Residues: CATSVHRSSYNSPLHF.

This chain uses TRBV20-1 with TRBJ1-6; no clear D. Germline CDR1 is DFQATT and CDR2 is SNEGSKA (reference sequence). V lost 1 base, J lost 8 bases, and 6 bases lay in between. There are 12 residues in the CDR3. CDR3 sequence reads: CSARVEYSPLHF. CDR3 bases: TGCAGTGCTAGAGTCGAGTATTCACCCCTCCACTTT.

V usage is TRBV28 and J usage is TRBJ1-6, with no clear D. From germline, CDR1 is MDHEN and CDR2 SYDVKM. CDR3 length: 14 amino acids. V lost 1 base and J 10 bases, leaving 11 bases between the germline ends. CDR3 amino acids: CASSLSGGISPLHF. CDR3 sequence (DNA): TGTGCCAGCAGTTTATCGGGAGGGATATCACCCCTCCACTTT.

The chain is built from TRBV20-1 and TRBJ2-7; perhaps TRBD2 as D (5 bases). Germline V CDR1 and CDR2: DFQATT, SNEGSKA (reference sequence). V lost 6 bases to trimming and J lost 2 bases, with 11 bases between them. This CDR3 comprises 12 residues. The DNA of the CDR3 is TGCAGTGCGTCCGGGGTTACCTACGAGCAGTACTTC. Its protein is CSASGVTYEQYF.

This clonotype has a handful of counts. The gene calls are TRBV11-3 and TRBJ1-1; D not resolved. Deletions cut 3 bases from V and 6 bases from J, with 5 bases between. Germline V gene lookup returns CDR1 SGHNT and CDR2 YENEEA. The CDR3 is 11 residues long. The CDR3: CASSFKAEAFF. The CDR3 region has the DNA TGTGCCAGCAGCTTTAAGGCTGAAGCTTTCTTT.

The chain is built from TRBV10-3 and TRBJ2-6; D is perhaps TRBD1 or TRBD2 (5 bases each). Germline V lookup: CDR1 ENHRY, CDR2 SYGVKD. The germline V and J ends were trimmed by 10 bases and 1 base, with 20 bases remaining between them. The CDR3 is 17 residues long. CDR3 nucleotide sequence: TGTGCCAGTGGTTCGGGGCAGGGACCTTCTGGGGCCAACGTCCTGACTTTC. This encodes CASGSGQGPSGANVLTF.